Presented here are 15 T cell receptor beta chains from one specimen sequenced in a study of T-cell reconstitution after alpha-beta-depleted transplantation in children. A TCRbeta library incorporating unique molecular identifiers was prepared. Via MiXCR, TCRdb re-called the PCR reads, giving one row per CDR3 protein. The sample has about 100,000 distinct CDR3 sequences; less than 6% are singletons. The source was PBMCs, mostly from graft donor cells, collected 60 days after TCRalphabeta/CD19-depleted stem cell transplant. Receptors were obtained from a female patient aged 2-9 years who had a stem cell transplant for Fanconi anemia, so the T cells may come from the graft donor.

In this sample, this clonotype turned up many times. The chain is built from TRBV7-2 and TRBJ2-3, with TRBD2 identical over 11 bases. V dropped 3 bases and J dropped 5; count of bases not matched to a gene: 10. Germline V gene lookup returns CDR1 SGHTA and CDR2 FQGNSA. This CDR3 contains 17 residues. CDR3 bases: TGTGCCAGCAGCTTCTACTTTAGCGGGAGGGGTCTAGATACGCAGTATTTT. Amino acids: CASSFYFSGRGLDTQYF.

This clonotype was found many times. The chain employs TRBV13 and TRBJ2-7; maybe TRBD2 (6 bases). This CDR3 spans 14 amino acids. CDR1 is PRHDT, CDR2 FYEKMQ, per germline (reference sequence). Trimming left V 4 bases short and J 3 bases short, with 13 bases between. The CDR3 bases are TGTGCCAGCAGCTCGACTAGTGAGGGCTACGAGCAGTACTTC. The encoded protein is CASSSTSEGYEQYF.

The table lists this clonotype with many counts. The rearrangement links TRBV20-1 to TRBJ1-4, with no clear D. Trimming removed 7 bases at V and 2 bases at J, with 5 bases between. The CDR3 consists of 11 residues. The germline V gene has CDR1 DFQATT and CDR2 SNEGSKA (reference sequence). The DNA of the CDR3 is TGCAGTGGGGCCACTAATGAAAAACTGTTTTTT. Protein: CSGATNEKLFF.

The J gene is TRBJ2-5, the V gene TRBV3-1; 10 nucleotides line up with TRBD2. The V and J ends lost 2 bases and 2 bases, in that order; junction bases with no gene match: 14. The CDR3 spans 19 residues. From germline, CDR1 is LGHDT and CDR2 YNNKEL (reference sequence). CDR3 sequence (DNA): TGTGCCAGCAGCCAAACCCCTAGCGGGGGACCTAGGTGGCAAGAGACCCAGTACTTC. The encoded protein is CASSQTPSGGPRWQETQYF.

This clonotype has more than one count but fewer than ten. The CDR3 nucleotides read TGTGCCAGCACATCCCGGGACCAGAATGAAAAACTGTTTTTT. It specifies CASTSRDQNEKLFF. This rearrangement joins TRBV11-2 to TRBJ1-4, with D perhaps TRBD1 (5 bases). Germline V gene data show CDR1 as SGHAT and CDR2 as FQNNGV. V gave up 7 bases and J gave up 5 bases, with 14 bases separating them. CDR3 length: 14 residues.

CDR3 in DNA: TGCAGTGCTGGGGCTAGCCCCAGGGACAATGAGCAGTTCTTC. The encoded protein is CSAGASPRDNEQFF. The J gene is TRBJ2-1, the V gene TRBV20-1, with D perhaps assigned TRBD1 or TRBD2 (5 bases each). The CDR3 covers 14 residues. CDR1 DFQATT and CDR2 SNEGSKA come from the germline V gene (reference sequence). Between the trimmed V and J ends, which lost 5 bases and 5 bases, there was a span of 16 bases.

A few counts support this clonotype. The chain combines TRBV5-5 with TRBJ1-2; D is unresolved. V lost 2 bases and J lost 7, with 9 bases in between. Germline lookup yields CDR1 SGHKS and CDR2 YYEKEE (reference sequence). The length of the CDR3 is 12 residues. This CDR3 reads CASSFGFLGYTF. In nucleotides, the CDR3 is TGTGCCAGCAGCTTTGGGTTCCTTGGCTACACCTTC. Together with reference TRBV5-5 and TRBJ1-2, the CDR3 gives the full variable domain: DAGVTQSPTHLIKTRGQQVTLRCSPISGHKSVSWYQQVLGQGPQFIFQYYEKEERGRGNFPDRFSARQFPNYSSELNVNALLLGDSALYLCASSFGFLGYTFGSGTRLTVV.

With regard to this clonotype: Since a much larger clone is just one base distant, this may be a read error. V gene TRBV6-4 combines with J gene TRBJ2-3; D is perhaps TRBD1 or TRBD2 (5 bases each). Germline V CDR1 and CDR2: MRHNA, SNTAGT. The V gene lost 6 bases and the J gene lost 0 bases, with 13 bases spanning the gap. The CDR3 spans 15 residues. The CDR3 here is CASSAGASSTDTQYF. CDR3 DNA: TGTGCCAGCAGCGCCGGGGCATCTAGCACAGATACGCAGTATTTT.

The table lists this clonotype with many counts. The rearrangement joins TRBV7-2 to TRBJ2-3; possibly TRBD1 or TRBD2 for D (5 bases each). Germline V gene lookup returns CDR1 SGHTA and CDR2 FQGNSA. This CDR3 spans 12 amino acids. Trimming left V 0 bases short and J 8 bases short, with 6 bases between. CDR3 sequence (DNA): TGTGCCAGCAGCTTAGCTGGGGGTACGCAGTATTTT. Its protein is CASSLAGGTQYF.

This clonotype was picked up many times. The chain couples TRBV6-5 to TRBJ2-7, with D maybe TRBD1 (7 bases). CDR3 size: 16 residues. The germline V gene has CDR1 MNHEY and CDR2 SVGAGI. V was pared by 2 bases and J by 0 bases, with 14 bases between. CDR3 DNA: TGTGCCAGCAGTTACGAACCAGGGGGGTCCTCCTACGAGCAGTACTTC. Protein: CASSYEPGGSSYEQYF.

In its sample, this clonotype was seen many times. The rearrangement links TRBV5-1 to TRBJ2-7, with no clear D. Trimming took 5 bases from V and 7 from J, leaving 13 bases between them. Germline V gives CDR1 SGHRS, CDR2 YFSETQ. The CDR3 spans 12 residues. CDR3 DNA: TGCGCCAGCAGAAATCTCGGCAGGGAGCAGTACTTC. This translates into CASRNLGREQYF. Combining the CDR3 with reference TRBV5-1 and TRBJ2-7 gives the whole variable domain KAGVTQTPRYLIKTRGQQVTLSCSPISGHRSVSWYQQTPGQGLQFLFEYFSETQRNKGNFPGRFSGRQFSNSRSEMNVSTLELGDSALYLCASRNLGREQYFGPGTRLTVT.

The chain employs TRBV7-8 and TRBJ2-3; tentatively, D is TRBD2 (6 bases). The CDR3 contains 11 residues. V lost 5 bases to trimming and J lost 9 bases, with 9 bases between them. The germline CDR1 and CDR2 sequences are SGHVS and FQNEAQ. The CDR3: CASSRRGTQYF. The DNA of the CDR3 is TGTGCCAGCAGCCGCCGGGGGACGCAGTATTTT.

Many counts were recorded for this clonotype. The chain is built from TRBV30 and TRBJ2-5; the D is unclear. CDR3 length equals 13 residues. Germline V gene sequence: CDR1 GTSNPN, CDR2 SVGIG (reference sequence). The V gene lost 1 base and the J gene lost 2 bases, with 8 bases spanning the gap. The CDR3 region has the DNA TGTGCCTGGAGTGGGGCATTACAAGAGACCCAGTACTTC. Translation: CAWSGALQETQYF. Combining the CDR3 with reference TRBV30 and TRBJ2-5 gives the whole variable domain SQTIHQWPATLVQPVGSPLSLECTVEGTSNPNLYWYRQAAGRGLQLLFYSVGIGQISSEVPQNLSASRPQDRQFILSSKKLLLSDSGFYLCAWSGALQETQYFGPGTRLLVL.

This clonotype occurred many times. The rearrangement joins TRBV20-1 to TRBJ2-7; 14 nucleotides agree with TRBD2. The V and J ends lost 6 bases and 2 bases, in that order; junction bases with no gene match: 3. Germline CDR1 DFQATT, CDR2 SNEGSKA (reference sequence). The CDR3 consists of 14 residues. CDR3 in DNA: TGCAGTGCGGGACTAGCGGGGGAAGCCTACGAGCAGTACTTC. Amino acids: CSAGLAGEAYEQYF.

This clonotype was seen only a few times. The rearrangement joins TRBV5-1 to TRBJ2-7, with 10 bases matching TRBD2. CDR3 length equals 15 residues. CDR1 and CDR2 (germline): SGHRS, YFSETQ. V gave up 0 bases and J gave up 6 bases; unmatched junction bases: 6. The CDR3 sequence: CASSLASGGPREQYF. The CDR3 DNA sequence: TGCGCCAGCAGCTTGGCTAGCGGGGGCCCCCGCGAGCAGTACTTC.